This TCR beta chain is drawn from a study of neurological immune-mediated disorders. cDNA synthesis was performed by 5'RACE with 10-nucleotide random UMIs. Sequencing runs each generated in excess of 170 million TCR-beta sequences derived from 15-18 subjects. MiXCR was run by TCRdb on the 5' RACE reads, yielding one entry per CDR3 protein. Of about 62,000 distinct CDR3 sequences listed, about 3.7% are singletons. Broader study findings: Because no CDR3 amino acid sequences were shared across subjects by expanded clones, private repertoires were suggested in all groups.

This clonotype was recorded at least ten times. Its specificity is not known. Mismatch with germline at one junction end may stem from a read error. The CDR3 length is 15 residues. Per germline, CDR1 DFQATT and CDR2 SNEGSKA (reference sequence). The sample was PBMCs. The chain has TRBV20-1 and TRBJ1-5; maybe TRBD1 (5 bases). This clonotype originated in a woman aged 45-65 years with multiple sclerosis. In DNA, the CDR3 is TGCAGTGCTAGAGATCAAAAAGGGTCGGTGGGACCCCAGAATTTT. Its translation is CSARDQKGSVGPQNF.